These 4 T cell receptor beta chains were all obtained from the same sample, sequenced in a study of OX40 agonist ivuxolimab in advanced cancers. TCRdb's copy holds only in-frame clones and misses some; the assay was immunoSEQ multiplex PCR. The data show approximately 120,000 clones, around 92% seen once. The material sequenced was CD4+ or CD8+ T cells sorted from blood, taken in a trial of the OX40 agonist ivuxolimab. These receptors were obtained from an adult with an advanced solid tumor such as melanoma, head and neck, liver or kidney cancer.

The V call is TRBV9, the J call TRBJ1-1, with 7 bases that match TRBD1. Germline V gene lookup returns CDR1 SGDLS and CDR2 YYNGEE. CDR3 length: 12 residues. V dropped 3 bases and J dropped 5; count of bases not matched to a gene: 1. The CDR3 spells CASSGQGTEAFF. The CDR3 DNA follows: TGTGCCAGCAGCGGACAGGGTACTGAAGCTTTCTTT.

This chain joins TRBV5-1 and TRBJ2-7, with D possibly matching TRBD1 (6 bases). The CDR3 spans 13 residues. V was pared by 0 bases and J by 4 bases, with 8 bases between. Germline-derived CDR1 and CDR2 are SGHRS and YFSETQ. CDR3 DNA sequence: TGCGCCAGCAGCTTGGGACAGGTTTACGAGCAGTACTTC. It encodes CASSLGQVYEQYF.

This chain links TRBV7-2 with TRBJ1-3, with unresolved D. Germline V lookup: CDR1 SGHTA, CDR2 FQGNSA. Between the trimmed V and J ends, which lost 4 bases and 7 bases, there was a span of 8 bases. The length of the CDR3 is 12 residues. The CDR3 spells CASSSSLNTIYF. The DNA of the CDR3 is TGTGCCAGCAGCTCAAGCTTGAACACCATATATTTT.

This clone occurred once. This sequence joins TRBV9 and TRBJ2-1, with 10 bases aligning to TRBD2. Losses at the gene ends were 0 bases for V and 5 bases for J; bases not matched to a gene: 8. This CDR3 has 17 residues. The germline gives CDR1 SGDLS, CDR2 YYNGEE. CDR3 loop: CASSVVGPSGGNNEQFF. Here the CDR3 DNA reads TGTGCCAGCAGCGTAGTTGGACCTAGCGGGGGAAACAATGAGCAGTTCTTC.